This T cell receptor beta chain was captured by sequencing in a study of circulating tumor DNA in untreated peripheral T-cell lymphoma. Sequenced by immunoSEQ multiplex PCR; TCRdb stores in-frame clones only, minus some. The sample's table shows 70 to 100 clones. The CDR3 is 15 amino acids. Trimming removed 2 bases from V and 5 bases from J; junction bases left unmatched: 8. Germline CDR1 MGHDK, CDR2 SYGVNS. This TCR came from a human donor with peripheral T-cell lymphoma. What was sequenced was cell-free DNA from blood serum. J is TRBJ2-7 and V is TRBV25-1; the match to TRBD1 covers 8 bases. The CDR3: CASSEATGDIDEQYF. CDR3 sequence (DNA): TGTGCCAGCAGTGAAGCGACAGGGGATATCGACGAGCAGTACTTC.